This TCR beta chain was recorded in a study of blood T cell repertoires in COVID-19. Across the whole study: Acute-phase and convalescent COVID-19 samples originated in the United States, Italy and Spain. T cells, B-cell-depleted T cells, or PBMCs provided the cDNA or gDNA that served as material.

Profiled with immunoSEQ multiplex PCR; TCRdb holds only in-frame clones, not every one. This table holds around 65,000 clones, over 80% found once. There are 14 residues in the CDR3. Trimming took off 0 bases at V and 5 bases at J, with 10 bases between the two ends. Germline assignment: CDR1 SNHLY and CDR2 FYNNEI. V and J are TRBV2 and TRBJ1-2; D is ambiguous. The clonotype originates from a man in his sixties or seventies with acute or convalescent COVID-19. The sample consisted of peripheral blood. CDR3 sequence: CASSEASGSYGYTF. As DNA, the CDR3 is TGTGCCAGCAGTGAAGCGTCCGGGTCGTATGGCTACACCTTC.